The 5 T cell receptor beta chains listed next were all sequenced from one sample in a study of T cell repertoires in cytomegalovirus infection. MiXCR, applied by TCRdb to the reads, yields one record per CDR3 protein. This sample has about 150,000 distinct CDR3 sequences; around 22% occur once, and the top ten carry roughly 9.8%. The source material was PBMCs. These receptors all stem from a human donor in good health (CMV status not recorded). Some clones in this sample may be carry-over from other donors' samples.

This clonotype was seen a few times. The chain has TRBV11-2 and TRBJ2-5; 9 bases align to TRBD2. Germline values: CDR1 SGHAT, CDR2 FQNNGV. This CDR3 has 15 amino acids. V trimming: 2 bases; J trimming: 3 bases; junction bases outside the gene matches: 4. In DNA, the CDR3 is TGTGCCAGCAGCTTAAGGGGACTAGCAGAAGAGACCCAGTACTTC. This sequence encodes CASSLRGLAEETQYF.

In its sample, this clonotype was seen many times. This chain's CDR3 is CASSLDPGQQETQYF. CDR3 sequence (DNA): TGTGCCAGCAGCTTAGATCCGGGACAACAAGAGACCCAGTACTTC. This chain joins TRBV7-2 and TRBJ2-5, with D possibly TRBD1 on 6 matching bases. The V end lost 1 base, the J end lost 2 bases, and 11 bases lay between the germline ends. CDR3 length: 15 residues. Germline V gene data show CDR1 as SGHTA and CDR2 as FQGNSA. The variable domain in full, with the rest retrieved from reference TRBV7-2 and TRBJ2-5, is GAGVSQSPSNKVTEKGKDVELRCDPISGHTALYWYRQSLGQGLEFLIYFQGNSAPDKSGLPSDRFSAERTGGSVSTLTIQRTQQEDSAVYLCASSLDPGQQETQYFGPGTRLLVL.

The genes are TRBV10-3 and TRBJ1-1; D uncertain. This CDR3 has 15 residues. The V and J ends lost 0 bases and 4 bases respectively, with 12 bases between them. CDR1 ENHRY and CDR2 SYGVKD come from the germline V gene. CDR3 in amino acids: CAISESTVRSTEAFF. CDR3 nucleotides: TGTGCCATCAGTGAGTCGACCGTTAGGAGCACTGAAGCTTTCTTT.

This clonotype was counted at least ten times. The V call is TRBV7-3, the J call TRBJ2-3; D gene ambiguous. There are 14 residues in the CDR3. The germline V and J ends were trimmed by 5 bases and 4 bases, with 13 bases remaining between them. Germline CDR1 is SGHTA and CDR2 is FQGTGA. CDR3 residues: CASSLTPLADTQYF. CDR3 coding DNA: TGTGCCAGCAGCCTTACCCCTCTAGCAGATACGCAGTATTTT.

CDR3 loop: CASSLRGGGQGDTQYF. The DNA of the CDR3 is TGTGCCAGCAGCTTAAGAGGGGGGGGGCAGGGAGATACGCAGTATTTT. The genes are TRBV7-3 and TRBJ2-3, with D possibly being TRBD2 (7 bases). With 1 base removed from V and 5 bases from J, the gap between germline ends came to 16 bases. CDR3 length: 16 residues. The germline CDR1 and CDR2 sequences are SGHTA and FQGTGA. The full variable domain, in which reference TRBV7-3 and TRBJ2-3 provide the parts outside the CDR3, is GAGVSQTPSNKVTEKGKYVELRCDPISGHTALYWYRQSLGQGPEFLIYFQGTGAADDSGLPNDRFFAVRPEGSVSTLKIQRTERGDSAVYLCASSLRGGGQGDTQYFGPGTRLTVL.